This TCR beta chain was captured by sequencing in a study of shared clonotypes between healthy human individuals. Study as a whole: Every donor yielded three CD4 naive, three CD4 memory, two CD8 naive and one CD8 memory plate.

Study donors comprised healthy, HIV-negative adults devoid of recent acute infection or vaccination. Notes on this clone: What it binds is unknown.

The table came from immunoSEQ multiplex PCR; TCRdb's copy has only in-frame clones and leaves some out. The sample has 150,000 to 200,000 clones, around 93% seen once. V lost 3 bases to trimming and J lost 2 bases, with 16 bases between them. In germline, CDR1 is SEHNR, CDR2 FQNEAQ (reference sequence). CDR3 length equals 16 residues. Study observations and caveats: Larger estimated richness was generally recorded for naive subsets relative to memory subsets.

This receptor was obtained from a woman under 40 in good health. The sequencing sample was made of naive CD4+ T cells sorted from blood. This sample's subset: CD45RA+ positively selected. The chain combines TRBV7-9 with TRBJ1-1, with D possibly matching TRBD1 (6 bases). This CDR3 reads CASSFHKGDINTEAFF. The CDR3 nucleotides are TGTGCCAGCAGCTTCCATAAGGGGGACATAAACACTGAAGCTTTCTTT.